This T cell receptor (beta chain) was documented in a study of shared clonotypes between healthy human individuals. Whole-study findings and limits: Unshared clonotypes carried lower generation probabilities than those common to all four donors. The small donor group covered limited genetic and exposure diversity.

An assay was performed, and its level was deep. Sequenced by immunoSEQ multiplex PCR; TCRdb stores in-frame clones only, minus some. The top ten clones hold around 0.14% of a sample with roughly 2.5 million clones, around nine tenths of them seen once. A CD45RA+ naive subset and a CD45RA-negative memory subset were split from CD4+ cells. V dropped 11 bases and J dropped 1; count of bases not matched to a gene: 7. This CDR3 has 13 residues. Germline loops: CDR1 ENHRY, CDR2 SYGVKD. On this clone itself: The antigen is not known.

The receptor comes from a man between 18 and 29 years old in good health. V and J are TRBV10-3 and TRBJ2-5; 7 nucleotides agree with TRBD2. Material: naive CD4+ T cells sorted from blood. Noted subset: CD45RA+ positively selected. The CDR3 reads CAGAPGGQETQYF. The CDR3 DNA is TGTGCCGGAGCCCCGGGGGGCCAAGAGACCCAGTACTTC.